This T cell receptor (beta chain) was captured in a study of sequential checkpoint blockade in melanoma. About the research overall: Each arm's sequence ended with maintenance nivolumab.

Sample treatment: randomized to nivolumab then ipilimumab (arm A) or the reverse (arm B). The trim removed 9 bases at V and 3 bases at J, leaving 7 bases unmatched. The CDR3 is made up of 13 amino acids. CDR1 and CDR2 (germline): MNHNS, SASEGT. TCRdb keeps only in-frame clones here, not all; method: immunoSEQ multiplex PCR. The sample lists about 17,000 clones, more than 65% occurring once. The sequence was collected from a human donor with melanoma. The sequencing used CD8+ T cells sorted from blood (inferred from file names), collected from a patient given nivolumab and ipilimumab in sequence. The chain uses TRBV6-1 and TRBJ2-7; 8 nucleotides agree with TRBD1. The CDR3 spells CASRDRRNYEQYF. The CDR3 coding sequence is TGTGCCAGTCGGGACAGGCGTAACTACGAGCAGTACTTC.